A single sample is the source of the 10 T cell receptor beta chains below, sequenced in a study of CD8+ T cells in alopecia areata. In each case, RNA was isolated and then reverse transcribed into cDNA as the sequencing template. The data were produced by immunoSEQ multiplex PCR, yet TCRdb's version contains in-frame clones alone and is incomplete. Of 100,000 to 120,000 clones listed, 50% to 60% were seen once; the top ten hold 20% to 30%. The sample comprised NKG2D-low CD8+ T cells sorted from blood. These receptor sequences come from a human donor with alopecia areata.

V and J are TRBV19 and TRBJ1-5; D ambiguous. The CDR3 runs 12 residues. V was cut by 9 bases and J by 6 bases, with 12 bases left in between. Germline CDR1 is LNHDA and CDR2 is SQIVND (reference sequence). The CDR3 nucleotides read TGTGCCAGCATGGAACGGGGTCAGCCCCAGCATTTT. Its protein product is CASMERGQPQHF.

The chain is built from TRBV10-3 and TRBJ2-3, with 7 bases that match TRBD2. The CDR3 consists of 15 residues. V trimming: 8 bases; J trimming: 0 bases; junction bases outside the gene matches: 8. The germline V gene encodes CDR1 ENHRY and CDR2 SYGVKD. The CDR3 nucleotides are TGTGCCATCGGTCGGGGGGAAACTAGCACAGATACGCAGTATTTT. Translated: CAIGRGETSTDTQYF.

This clone showed up just a few times. This chain links TRBV9 with TRBJ2-1; D gene ambiguous. The V gene lost 0 bases and the J gene lost 9 bases, with 13 bases spanning the gap. This CDR3 spans 14 amino acids. Per the germline V gene, CDR1 is SGDLS and CDR2 is YYNGEE. CDR3 sequence reads: CASSVDSRPLEQFF. DNA of the CDR3: TGTGCCAGCAGCGTAGACTCCCGCCCTCTTGAGCAGTTCTTC.

This chain joins TRBV29-1 and TRBJ2-3; 8 bases are shared with TRBD2. With 0 bases clipped from V and 2 bases from J, the junction kept 10 bases outside the gene matches. The CDR3 runs to 17 residues. Germline values: CDR1 SQVTM, CDR2 ANQGSEA. The CDR3 loop is CSVEDPHQRESTDTQYF. In nucleotides, the CDR3 is TGCAGCGTTGAAGATCCCCATCAGCGGGAGTCCACAGATACGCAGTATTTT.

The CDR3 DNA is TGTGCCAGCAGTTCATCCGCGACCTTAGGGGCCCAGTACTTC. Translating gives CASSSSATLGAQYF. The rearrangement joins TRBV27 to TRBJ2-5, with D maybe TRBD1 (5 bases). Trimming pared 4 bases from V and 9 bases from J, leaving 18 bases between. The length of the CDR3 is 14 residues. CDR1 MNHEY and CDR2 SMNVEV come from the germline V gene (reference sequence).

V usage is TRBV27 and J usage is TRBJ2-7, with D maybe TRBD2 (6 bases). Trimming took 3 bases from V and 4 from J, leaving 7 bases between them. CDR1 and CDR2 (germline): MNHEY, SMNVEV (reference sequence). CDR3 length: 12 amino acids. The CDR3 loop is CASSFGGYEQYF. CDR3 nucleotides: TGTGCCAGCAGTTTTGGGGGGTACGAGCAGTACTTC.

The chain recombines TRBV5-4 with TRBJ1-5; perhaps TRBD1 as D (5 bases). V was trimmed by 4 bases and J by 3 bases, leaving 11 bases between them. The CDR3 is 14 amino acids. Germline V gene sequence: CDR1 SGHNT, CDR2 YYREEE (reference sequence). The CDR3 sequence: CASSIGGDNQPQHF. For the CDR3, the DNA is TGTGCCAGCAGCATCGGGGGGGACAATCAGCCCCAGCATTTT.

The chain combines TRBV10-3 with TRBJ2-3, with 8 bases aligning to TRBD2. CDR1 ENHRY and CDR2 SYGVKD come from the germline V gene. The length of the CDR3 is 14 residues. J was trimmed by 11 bases and V by 8 bases; bases with no gene match: 15. This chain's CDR3 is CAIGISGDLRGQYF. The CDR3 nucleotides are TGTGCCATCGGCATTAGCGGGGACCTCCGGGGGCAGTATTTT.

The V gene is TRBV28, the J gene TRBJ2-7; 8 bases align to TRBD1. V dropped 2 bases and J dropped 3; count of bases not matched to a gene: 0. There are 13 residues in the CDR3. CDR1 is MDHEN and CDR2 is SYDVKM in the germline V gene. The CDR3 nucleotides are TGTGCCAGCAGTTTAGGGACAGGCTACGAGCAGTACTTC. It translates to CASSLGTGYEQYF.

This clone was seen more than once but under ten times. This chain joins TRBV29-1 and TRBJ2-7; D not certain. The CDR3 sequence is 14 residues long. CDR1 is SQVTM, CDR2 ANQGSEA, per germline. The V end lost 0 bases, the J end lost 2 bases, and 11 bases lay between the germline ends. CDR3 region: CSVEDHSDTYEQYF. CDR3 nucleotides: TGCAGCGTTGAAGATCACAGTGATACCTACGAGCAGTACTTC.